These 19 T cell receptor beta chains share one sample of origin, sequenced in a study of blood T cell repertoires in COVID-19. This table comes from immunoSEQ multiplex PCR, and its TCRdb copy is limited to in-frame clones, with some not included. The sample yields about 400,000 clones, over 75% seen once. The sample comprised PBMCs or T cells enriched from blood (not recorded which). The receptors shown here come from a woman in her forties with acute COVID-19.

V usage is TRBV2 and J usage is TRBJ2-7, with 8 bases identical to TRBD1. Per the germline V gene, CDR1 is SNHLY and CDR2 is FYNNEI. V was clipped by 2 bases and J by 12 bases; unmatched bases: 6. The CDR3 totals 12 residues. The CDR3 region has the DNA TGTGCCAGCAGTGAATATGACAGGGGTCTGTACTTC. It specifies CASSEYDRGLYF.

This clone turned up a few times. The rearrangement joins TRBV7-8 to TRBJ1-6; the D is unclear. CDR1 is SGHVS and CDR2 is FQNEAQ in the germline V gene. Trimming cost V 5 bases and J 5 bases, with 13 bases left between them. The CDR3 runs 15 residues. The CDR3 coding sequence is TGTGCCAGCAGCCCATCGACGGGAAATAATTCACCCCTCCACTTT. Translated, it gives CASSPSTGNNSPLHF. Full variable domain (missing parts from reference TRBV7-8 and TRBJ1-6): GAGVSQSPRYKVAKRGQDVALRCDPISGHVSLFWYQQALGQGPEFLTYFQNEAQLDKSGLPSDRFFAERPEGSVSTLKIQRTQQEDSAVYLCASSPSTGNNSPLHFGNGTRLTVT.

The genes are TRBV11-2 and TRBJ1-1; 10 bases align to TRBD1. V lost 4 bases, J lost 6 bases, and 2 bases stayed unmatched. The germline V gene has CDR1 SGHAT and CDR2 FQNNGV. The CDR3 extends over 13 amino acids. CDR3 sequence reads: CASSSGQGAEAFF. For the CDR3, the DNA is TGTGCCAGCAGCTCCGGACAGGGGGCTGAAGCTTTCTTT. The complete variable domain, with remaining parts taken from reference TRBV11-2 and TRBJ1-1, reads EAGVAQSPRYKIIEKRQSVAFWCNPISGHATLYWYQQILGQGPKLLIQFQNNGVVDDSQLPKDRFSAERLKGVDSTLKIQPAKLEDSAVYLCASSSGQGAEAFFGQGTRLTVV.

The CDR3 DNA reads as TGCGCCAGCAGCTTCAGGGGACAACACGAGCAGTACTTC. Its translation: CASSFRGQHEQYF. This chain connects TRBV5-1 to TRBJ2-7, with D tentatively TRBD1 (6 bases). V lost 2 bases and J 5 bases, leaving 11 bases between the germline ends. CDR3 length: 13 amino acids. Germline assignment: CDR1 SGHRS and CDR2 YFSETQ.

J is TRBJ1-6 and V is TRBV24-1, with a possible D match to TRBD1 (5 bases). V was pared by 3 bases and J by 6 bases, with 8 bases between. The CDR3 consists of 14 residues. In germline, CDR1 is KGHDR, CDR2 SFDVKD. CDR3 protein: CATSDRGGNSPLHF. The CDR3 nucleotides read TGTGCCACCAGTGATCGGGGGGGTAATTCACCCCTCCACTTT.

Comments on this clone: Mismatch with germline at one junction end may stem from a read error. This chain connects TRBV7-7 to TRBJ2-1, with 12 bases lining up with TRBD2. The length of the CDR3 is 15 residues. Germline V gene lookup returns CDR1 SSHAT and CDR2 FNYEAQ (reference sequence). CDR3 DNA: TGTGCCAGCAGCCTAGCGGGGGGGCCGGAAATTGAGCAGTTCTTC. Amino acid sequence: CASSLAGGPEIEQFF.

The V gene is TRBV2, the J gene TRBJ2-5, with TRBD1 as a possible D gene (6 bases). CDR1 SNHLY and CDR2 FYNNEI come from the germline V gene. V dropped 0 bases and J dropped 3 bases, with 8 bases sitting between them. The CDR3 consists of 14 residues. DNA of the CDR3: TGTGCCAGCAGTGAAGCTCGGGACAAAGAGACCCAGTACTTC. This encodes CASSEARDKETQYF.

The chain has TRBV5-5 and TRBJ2-7, with TRBD2 matching 9 bases. Trimming at V came to 2 bases and at J to 3 bases, leaving 6 bases not matched to a gene. CDR3 length equals 15 residues. In germline, CDR1 is SGHKS, CDR2 YYEKEE (reference sequence). As DNA, the CDR3 is TGTGCCAGCAGCTTCGGGACTAGCACAGACTACGAGCAGTACTTC. Its translation: CASSFGTSTDYEQYF. Supplemented by reference TRBV5-5 and TRBJ2-7, the full variable domain reads DAGVTQSPTHLIKTRGQQVTLRCSPISGHKSVSWYQQVLGQGPQFIFQYYEKEERGRGNFPDRFSARQFPNYSSELNVNALLLGDSALYLCASSFGTSTDYEQYFGPGTRLTVT.

This clone was picked up a small number of times. The CDR3 nucleotides are TGTGCCAGCAGCTTAGATCTAGGAAACACCATATATTTT. Translating it yields CASSLDLGNTIYF. The rearrangement joins TRBV7-9 to TRBJ1-3, with D unresolved. Germline lookup yields CDR1 SEHNR and CDR2 FQNEAQ (reference sequence). The V and J ends lost 1 base and 4 bases respectively, with 5 bases between them. CDR3 length: 13 amino acids.

The chain employs TRBV10-1 and TRBJ2-7; 9 bases are shared with TRBD1. The germline V gene encodes CDR1 WNHNN and CDR2 SYGVQD (reference sequence). The V segment lost 3 bases and the J segment 6 bases; nucleotides outside the gene matches: 9. The CDR3 covers 15 residues. CDR3 sequence (DNA): TGCGCCAGCAGTGAAGGGGAAGGGACAGGGAGCGAGCAGTACTTC. This gives the protein CASSEGEGTGSEQYF.

J is TRBJ2-1 and V is TRBV5-1; TRBD2 matches at 8 bases. The trim removed 6 bases at V and 0 bases at J, leaving 8 bases unmatched. This CDR3 comprises 16 residues. In germline, CDR1 is SGHRS, CDR2 YFSETQ. CDR3 sequence reads: CASTRGGGSSYNEQFF. The DNA of the CDR3 is TGCGCCAGCACCCGGGGGGGCGGCAGCTCCTACAATGAGCAGTTCTTC.

The chain has TRBV2 and TRBJ1-2; D might be TRBD1 (6 bases). Germline V gene data show CDR1 as SNHLY and CDR2 as FYNNEI. CDR3 length equals 11 residues. The V end was cut by 7 bases, the J end by 8 bases, with 11 bases between. CDR3 protein: CASTGRGGYTF. The CDR3 DNA follows: TGTGCCAGCACCGGAAGGGGGGGCTACACCTTC.

This clone was recorded only once. The J gene is TRBJ2-3, the V gene TRBV30; D call uncertain. The CDR3 has 12 amino acids. V was cut by 2 bases and J by 8 bases, with 11 bases left in between. Germline V gene sequence: CDR1 GTSNPN, CDR2 SVGIG (reference sequence). The CDR3 DNA is TGTGCCTGGAGTCCGATAGTGGTTACGCAGTATTTT. It is translated as CAWSPIVVTQYF.

In regard to this clone: This specimen includes other DNA sequences encoding the same CDR3. The rearrangement links TRBV5-1 to TRBJ2-7, with a possible D match to TRBD2 (6 bases). With 4 bases removed from V and 2 bases from J, the gap between germline ends came to 7 bases. The CDR3 has 12 amino acids. Germline-derived CDR1 and CDR2 are SGHRS and YFSETQ. Here the CDR3 DNA reads TGCGCCAGCAGCACGGGGGCCTACGAGCAGTACTTC. Protein product: CASSTGAYEQYF. The variable domain in full, with the rest retrieved from reference TRBV5-1 and TRBJ2-7, is KAGVTQTPRYLIKTRGQQVTLSCSPISGHRSVSWYQQTPGQGLQFLFEYFSETQRNKGNFPGRFSGRQFSNSRSEMNVSTLELGDSALYLCASSTGAYEQYFGPGTRLTVT.

This clone was found once. The chain couples TRBV6-1 to TRBJ2-7, with D unclear. The V end was cut by 3 bases, the J end by 6 bases, with 15 bases between. Germline V gene data show CDR1 as MNHNS and CDR2 as SASEGT. The CDR3 loop spans 14 amino acids. CDR3 amino acids: CASSEDNVPGEQYF. The CDR3 DNA reads TGTGCCAGCAGTGAGGATAATGTGCCGGGCGAGCAGTACTTC.

The V and J genes are TRBV4-1 and TRBJ1-1; tentatively, D is TRBD1 (6 bases). Between the trimmed V and J ends, which lost 4 bases and 1 base, there was a span of 19 bases. CDR1 and CDR2 from the germline V gene are MGHRA and YSYEKL. CDR3 length: 17 amino acids. This CDR3 reads CASSPSGQGRTNTEAFF. The CDR3 region has the DNA TGCGCCAGCAGCCCGAGTGGTCAGGGGCGTACGAACACTGAAGCTTTCTTT.

The chain joins TRBV2 to TRBJ2-1; D might be TRBD1 (5 bases). V gave up 2 bases and J gave up 4 bases, with 15 bases separating them. The germline V gene encodes CDR1 SNHLY and CDR2 FYNNEI. The CDR3 is 16 residues long. CDR3 sequence: CASSERAGQGYNEQFF. The CDR3 DNA sequence: TGTGCCAGCAGTGAAAGGGCAGGGCAAGGGTACAATGAGCAGTTCTTC.

V usage is TRBV2 and J usage is TRBJ1-6; possible D gene TRBD1, 6 bases. The CDR3 is 16 amino acids. Between the trimmed V and J ends, which lost 5 bases and 9 bases, there was a span of 20 bases. Germline loops: CDR1 SNHLY, CDR2 FYNNEI. CDR3 amino acids: CASSSMTGRGGSPLHF. CDR3 DNA: TGTGCCAGCAGTTCAATGACAGGAAGAGGTGGTTCACCCCTCCACTTT.

This clone was picked up one time. The chain is built from TRBV27 and TRBJ1-5; a weak D match, TRBD1 (6 bases). The V end lost 5 bases, the J end lost 2 bases, and 16 bases lay between the germline ends. CDR3 size: 16 residues. Germline V lookup: CDR1 MNHEY, CDR2 SMNVEV (reference sequence). CDR3: CASSAYRAEGNQPQHF. CDR3 nucleotides: TGTGCCAGCAGTGCCTACAGGGCGGAGGGCAATCAGCCCCAGCATTTT.